The rows below give T cell receptor beta chains drawn from one sample of a study of T-cell reconstitution after alpha-beta-depleted transplantation in children. Each CDR3 protein gets one entry after TCRdb re-called the PCR reads with MiXCR. The sample yields more than 200,000 distinct CDR3 sequences, approximately 19% seen once. Specimen: PBMCs, mostly from graft donor cells, collected 360 days after TCRalphabeta/CD19-depleted stem cell transplant. The source is a male patient between 2 and 15 years old who had a stem cell transplant for acute lymphoblastic leukemia, so the T cells may come from the graft donor. Both conserved end residues are part of each CDR3. Fields, in order: V gene, clone size, J gene, D gene, CDR3 DNA, CDR3 protein. The D gene is left open where the match is weak. Clone size is shown for a subset of rows, as once, few, many or a class of expanded clone.

TRBV30	-	TRBJ2-1	-	TGTGCCTGGAGTGTACGGTGGCAGATCCACTACAATGAGCAGTTCTTC	CAWSVRWQIHYNEQFF
TRBV5-8	-	TRBJ1-2	-	TGTGCCAGCAGCCTGGCCGGACCGGGTAACTATGGCTACACCTTC	CASSLAGPGNYGYTF
TRBV29-1	few	TRBJ2-7	TRBD2	TGCAGCGGCGGGAGCTCCTACGAGCAGTACTTC	CSGGSSYEQYF
TRBV12-3/TRBV12-4	-	TRBJ1-5	-	TGTGCCAGCAGTTTATCTTGGGGGAGCAATCAGCCCCAGCATTTT	CASSLSWGSNQPQHF
TRBV5-1	-	TRBJ1-6	-	TGCGCCAGCAGCTTAGGGGGGAGCTCCTATAATTCACCCCTCCACTTT	CASSLGGSSYNSPLHF
TRBV6-1	few	TRBJ2-2	-	TGTGCCACCGAAGCGGTGGGGGGCCGCACCGGGGAGCTGTTTTTT	CATEAVGGRTGELFF
TRBV11-2	-	TRBJ1-1	-	TGTGCCAGCAGCTTAGAGCAGGACACTGAAGCTTTCTTT	CASSLEQDTEAFF
TRBV2	few	TRBJ1-1	TRBD1	TGTGCCAGCATTTTCTACAGGGGGCTCGGGGACACTGAAGCTTTCTTT	CASIFYRGLGDTEAFF
TRBV10-3	many	TRBJ2-1	-	TGTGCCATGGCGCGTGAGGGGCCAACCTACAATGAGCAGTTCTTC	CAMAREGPTYNEQFF
TRBV10-3	-	TRBJ2-5	TRBD2	TGTGCCATCACTAGCGGGGGCGGGCAAGAGACCCAGTACTTC	CAITSGGGQETQYF
TRBV12-3/TRBV12-4	-	TRBJ2-1	TRBD1	TGTGCCAGCAGTTTAGGGGACAGGGTAGGGAATGCGCAGTTCTTC	CASSLGDRVGNAQFF
TRBV4-3	-	TRBJ2-1	TRBD2	TGCGCCAGCAGCCCAGCGGGGGGGGTCAATGAGCAGTTCTTC	CASSPAGGVNEQFF
TRBV7-2	many	TRBJ2-1	TRBD1	TGTGCCAGCAGCTTATGGCGGACAGGGGGGGTCCCTGGCTCCTACAATGAGCAGTTCTTC	CASSLWRTGGVPGSYNEQFF
TRBV2	-	TRBJ2-7	-	TGTGCCAGCAAGGAGTACTACGAGCAGTACTTC	CASKEYYEQYF
TRBV11-2	-	TRBJ1-3	-	TGTGCCAGCAGCTTGAATGACCGCTCTGGAAACACCATATATTTT	CASSLNDRSGNTIYF
TRBV29-1	few	TRBJ1-6	TRBD1	TGCAGCGTAAGGGACAGAATTAATTCACCCCTCCACTTT	CSVRDRINSPLHF
TRBV18	many	TRBJ2-7	-	TGTGCCAGCTCACCAGCAGGGGACGAGCAGTACTTC	CASSPAGDEQYF
TRBV7-8	few	TRBJ1-1	TRBD1	TGTGCCAGCAGCCCAATAGCTCCCGGGACAGGGGACACTGAAGCTTTCTTT	CASSPIAPGTGDTEAFF
TRBV5-5	-	TRBJ2-7	TRBD1	TGTGCCAGCAGCTTGGTTGTGACAGGGATCTACGAGCAGTACTTC	CASSLVVTGIYEQYF
TRBV20-1	-	TRBJ2-7	-	TGCAGTGCTAGGGGAACCGACGGTTCCTACGAGCAGTACTTC	CSARGTDGSYEQYF
TRBV15	many	TRBJ2-7	-	TGTGCCACCAGCAGAGCTCTTACGCGGCTAATATCCTACGAGCAGTACTTC	CATSRALTRLISYEQYF
TRBV4-3	few	TRBJ1-5	-	TGCGCCAGCAGCCAAGATTCCGAATGGTCAGATTTGCATCAGCCCCAGCATTTT	CASSQDSEWSDLHQPQHF
TRBV28	few	TRBJ1-1	-	TGTGCCAGCAGGGCGGCCGTATTGAACACTGAAGCTTTCTTT	CASRAAVLNTEAFF
TRBV12-3/TRBV12-4	many	TRBJ2-2	TRBD2	TGTGCCAGCAGTTTCGGGGGGAGAGACACCGGGGAGCTGTTTTTT	CASSFGGRDTGELFF
TRBV4-3	few	TRBJ2-1	TRBD2	TGCGCCAGCAGCCAAGACGGCCTAGCGGCCAATACCTACAATGAGCAGTTCTTC	CASSQDGLAANTYNEQFF
TRBV20-1	few	TRBJ2-1	TRBD2	TGCAGTGCTAGTCTTACCAGCGGGGGGTACTATGAGCAGTTCTTC	CSASLTSGGYYEQFF
TRBV7-2	-	TRBJ1-1	-	TGTGCCAGCAGGCTATCGACAGCGCGCTACACTGAAGCTTTCTTT	CASRLSTARYTEAFF
TRBV5-6	-	TRBJ2-3	-	TGTGCCAGCAGCTTTCTTCTAGCCGGCACAGATACGCAGTATTTT	CASSFLLAGTDTQYF
TRBV7-2	few	TRBJ2-1	-	TGTGCCAGCAGCTTAGGATTCGGGGGACCCGGGTCCAATGAGCAGTTCTTC	CASSLGFGGPGSNEQFF
TRBV7-2	few	TRBJ2-1	-	TGTGCCAGCAGCCCTCAACTGGGGGACAATGAGCAGTTCTTC	CASSPQLGDNEQFF
TRBV6-5	-	TRBJ2-2	-	TGTGCCAGCAGTTATAGGGGGTACGCCGGGGAGCTGTTTTTT	CASSYRGYAGELFF
TRBV5-1	-	TRBJ2-7	TRBD2	TGCGCCAGCAGCTTGTCACTAGCGGGCCGACCCTACGAGCAGTACTTC	CASSLSLAGRPYEQYF
TRBV20-1	few	TRBJ2-1	TRBD2	TGCAGTGCTTTAGCGGGGCCGGACTCCTACAATGAGCAGTTCTTC	CSALAGPDSYNEQFF
TRBV28	few	TRBJ1-2	-	TGTGCCAGCAGCTTGAGAGTTTCCTATGGCTACACCTTC	CASSLRVSYGYTF
TRBV18	few	TRBJ2-3	-	TGTGCCAGCTCACCACTCGACACAGATACGCAGTATTTT	CASSPLDTDTQYF
TRBV15	few	TRBJ1-3	-	TGTGCCACCAGCAGAGACAGGGGATATGGCTCTGGAAACACCATATATTTT	CATSRDRGYGSGNTIYF
TRBV7-8	-	TRBJ1-3	-	TGTGCCAGCAGCGCTAGGGGTCTCTCTGGAAACACCATATATTTT	CASSARGLSGNTIYF
TRBV20-1	-	TRBJ2-1	TRBD2	TGCAGTGCCACGCTGAGGAGCGGGGGGGCCTACAATGAGCAGTTCTTC	CSATLRSGGAYNEQFF
TRBV20-1	-	TRBJ2-7	TRBD2	TGCAGTGTTCCCTCCTTGCGGGGGTCTGTATCCGAGCAGTACTTC	CSVPSLRGSVSEQYF
TRBV5-6	few	TRBJ2-7	-	TGTGCCAGCAGCTTGGGACCGGTTAACTACGAGCAGTACTTC	CASSLGPVNYEQYF
TRBV3-1	-	TRBJ2-1	-	TGTGCCAGCAGCCAAGACGGCCCCACGGGGGTACATGAGCAGTTCTTC	CASSQDGPTGVHEQFF
TRBV30	-	TRBJ2-7	-	TGTGCCTGGAGTTCAGGGATCCACGAGCAGTACTTC	CAWSSGIHEQYF
TRBV20-1	-	TRBJ1-1	TRBD1	TGCAGTGCGTCACGGGACAGGGGAATGACTGAAGCTTTCTTT	CSASRDRGMTEAFF
TRBV4-2	few	TRBJ2-2	-	TGTGCCAGCAGCCAAGATCCATTAGGTGGGAACACCGGGGAGCTGTTTTTT	CASSQDPLGGNTGELFF
TRBV11-2	-	TRBJ2-7	-	TGTGCCAGCAGCTTAAGTTTCTCCGGAGAGCAGTACTTC	CASSLSFSGEQYF
TRBV7-2	many	TRBJ2-1	-	TGTGCCAGCAGCCTCAAGAGCGGCTACAATGAGCAGTTCTTC	CASSLKSGYNEQFF
TRBV4-1	-	TRBJ1-1	TRBD1	TGCGCCAGCAGCCAAGCCCAGGGGGCTGAAGCTTTCTTT	CASSQAQGAEAFF
TRBV12-3/TRBV12-4	few	TRBJ1-1	TRBD1	TGTGCCAGCAGTTCGAACAGGGGGCCAGCTTTCTTT	CASSSNRGPAFF
TRBV5-1	few	TRBJ2-7	TRBD1	TGCGCCAGCAGCCCCGTTGGACAGGGTTTCTACGAGCAGTACTTC	CASSPVGQGFYEQYF
TRBV7-6	-	TRBJ1-4	TRBD1	TGTGCCAGCAGCTCGAGACGGACAGGCGCGAATGAAAAACTGTTTTTT	CASSSRRTGANEKLFF
TRBV4-3	few	TRBJ1-4	-	TGCGCCAGCAGCCCAGGGGAGGGCAGGGGACTCGACTTGAATGAAAAACTGTTTTTT	CASSPGEGRGLDLNEKLFF
TRBV3-1	few	TRBJ2-3	TRBD2	TGTGCCAGCAGCCAACAAGCGGGGCCCAATTCAGATACGCAGTATTTT	CASSQQAGPNSDTQYF
TRBV11-3	few	TRBJ2-3	TRBD2	TGTGCCAGCAGCTTGGAGGGACTAGCTGATAATACGCAGTATTTT	CASSLEGLADNTQYF
TRBV11-2	-	TRBJ2-2	TRBD2	TGTGCCAGCAGCGCCCGGACTAGCGGGGGGCGTCTGACCGGGGAGCTGTTTTTT	CASSARTSGGRLTGELFF
TRBV12-3/TRBV12-4	few	TRBJ2-1	TRBD1	TGTGCCAGCAGAGGGGGCAACTACAATGAGCAGTTCTTC	CASRGGNYNEQFF